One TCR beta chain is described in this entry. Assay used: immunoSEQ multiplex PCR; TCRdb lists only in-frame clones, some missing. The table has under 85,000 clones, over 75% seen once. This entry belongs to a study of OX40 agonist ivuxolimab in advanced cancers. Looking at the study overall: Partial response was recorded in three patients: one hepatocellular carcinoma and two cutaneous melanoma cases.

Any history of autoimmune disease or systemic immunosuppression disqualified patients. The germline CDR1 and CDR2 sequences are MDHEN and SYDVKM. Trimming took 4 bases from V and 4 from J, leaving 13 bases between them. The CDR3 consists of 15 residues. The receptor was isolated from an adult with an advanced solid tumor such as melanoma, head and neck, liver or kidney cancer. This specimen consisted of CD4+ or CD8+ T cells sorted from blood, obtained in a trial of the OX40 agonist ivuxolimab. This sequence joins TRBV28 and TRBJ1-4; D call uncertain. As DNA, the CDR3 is TGTGCCAGCAGTTCGGTGCGCGACATTAATGAAAAACTGTTTTTT. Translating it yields CASSSVRDINEKLFF.